One and the same sample provided the 5 T cell receptor beta chains below, sequenced in a study of blood T cell repertoires in COVID-19. Assay: immunoSEQ multiplex PCR; the TCRdb copy retains only in-frame clones and omits some. The sample has 200,000 or so clones, around 77% seen once. Sequencing used peripheral blood. These receptors all stem from a man aged 55-75 years with active or convalescent COVID-19.

This clone was detected a few times. J is TRBJ2-4 and V is TRBV5-1; D not certain. The CDR3 is 13 amino acids. Germline V CDR1 and CDR2: SGHRS, YFSETQ. Trimming shortened V by 4 bases and J by 3 bases, and 8 bases separated the two germline ends. CDR3 region: CASSANGKNIQYF. The CDR3 region has the DNA TGCGCCAGCAGCGCTAATGGCAAAAACATTCAGTACTTC.

The chain uses TRBV5-1 and TRBJ1-2; 7 bases are shared with TRBD1. Looked up from germline, CDR1 is SGHRS and CDR2 is YFSETQ. The CDR3 loop spans 14 amino acids. Trimming took 4 bases from V and 3 from J; bases not matched to a gene: 6. DNA for the CDR3: TGCGCCAGCAGCCCAGGGACAGTTTACTATGGCTACACCTTC. Translated: CASSPGTVYYGYTF.

This rearrangement joins TRBV7-2 to TRBJ2-3, with D uncertain. Germline-derived CDR1 and CDR2 are SGHTA and FQGNSA. V was pared by 3 bases and J by 5 bases, with 15 bases between. CDR3 size: 15 residues. The CDR3 loop reads CASSFRVSFGDTQYF. The CDR3 DNA is TGTGCCAGCAGCTTTAGAGTCTCTTTCGGAGATACGCAGTATTTT.

The V call is TRBV18, the J call TRBJ2-3, with 7 nucleotides matching TRBD2. J lost 5 bases, V lost 0 bases, and 8 bases had no gene match. The CDR3 totals 16 residues. CDR1 is KGHSH, CDR2 LQKENI, per germline. The CDR3 region is CASSPPVAGARDTQYF. CDR3 in DNA: TGTGCCAGCTCACCACCGGTTGCGGGAGCGAGAGATACGCAGTATTTT.

The chain carries TRBV30 and TRBJ1-2; TRBD1 is a possible D gene (5 bases). From germline, CDR1 is GTSNPN and CDR2 SVGIG (reference sequence). The CDR3 consists of 13 residues. The V end was cut by 3 bases, the J end by 5 bases, with 13 bases between. CDR3 sequence reads: CAWRSAGNYGYTF. DNA of the CDR3: TGTGCCTGGAGATCGGCAGGGAATTATGGCTACACCTTC. The full variable domain, its missing parts supplied by reference TRBV30 and TRBJ1-2, is SQTIHQWPATLVQPVGSPLSLECTVEGTSNPNLYWYRQAAGRGLQLLFYSVGIGQISSEVPQNLSASRPQDRQFILSSKKLLLSDSGFYLCAWRSAGNYGYTFGSGTRLTVV.